The entry that follows covers one TCR beta chain sequence. The sample belongs to a study of glioma-infiltrating T cells. The iRepertoire nested amplicon-rescue multiplex PCR amplified TCR alpha and beta CDR3s from RNA. MiXCR, run by TCRdb on the multiplex PCR reads, gives a single entry per CDR3 protein. The sample carries around 350,000 distinct CDR3 sequences, around 45% recorded once. The V and J ends lost 5 bases and 0 bases respectively, with 12 bases between them. This CDR3 spans 15 amino acids. Germline CDR1 SEHNR, CDR2 FQNEAQ (reference sequence). The chain is built from TRBV7-9 and TRBJ2-3, with TRBD2 as a possible D gene (5 bases). This TCR came from a human donor with low-grade glioma or glioblastoma, undergoing nonglioma brain surgery, or in good health (not recorded which). The sequenced sample was glioma tissue, nonneoplastic brain tissue, or PBMCs (not recorded which). CDR3 DNA sequence: TGTGCCAGCAGCCAGAGGGAAGTTAGCACAGATACGCAGTATTTT. This translates into CASSQREVSTDTQYF.